What follows is one T cell receptor (beta chain) and its context. The sample originates from a study of blood T cell repertoires in COVID-19. Turning to the study itself: T cells, B-cell-depleted T cells, or PBMCs provided the cDNA or gDNA that served as material.

Here immunoSEQ multiplex PCR was the method, and the copy in TCRdb shows in-frame clones only, minus some. The table records about 240,000 clones, roughly four fifths of them present only once. The CDR3 spans 19 residues. V dropped 2 bases and J dropped 0; count of bases not matched to a gene: 7. Germline assignment: CDR1 LGHNA and CDR2 YNFKEQ. The chain has TRBV4-2 and TRBJ2-6; 10 positions agree with TRBD2. The material sequenced was peripheral blood. The receptor comes from a woman aged 60-75 years with active or convalescent COVID-19. For the CDR3, the DNA is TGTGCCAGCAGCCAACCTACTAGCGGGGCCCCCTCTGGGGCCAACGTCCTGACTTTC. Translating it yields CASSQPTSGAPSGANVLTF.